This T cell receptor beta chain emerged from a study of molecular identifiers for immune sequencing clone quantification. TCRdb fed the PCR reads into MiXCR, producing one record per CDR3 protein. The table lists around 460,000 distinct CDR3 sequences, less than 30% of them singletons. The trim removed 3 bases at V and 5 bases at J, leaving 7 bases unmatched. This CDR3 is built from 15 residues. Looked up from germline, CDR1 is SNHLY and CDR2 is FYNNEI. Input material: naive CD8+ T cells from blood, with Jurkat cell RNA spiked in. Subset defined: FACS-sorted CD8+CD4-CCR7+CD45RA+ naive T cells. The clonotype originates from a human donor in good health. Some libraries in this study had Jurkat cell RNA spiked in. This chain links TRBV2 with TRBJ2-5; 9 nucleotides agree with TRBD1. The CDR3, as DNA: TGTGCCAGCAGTGAGATTCACAGGGGGCTGGAGACCCAGTACTTC. Amino acids: CASSEIHRGLETQYF.